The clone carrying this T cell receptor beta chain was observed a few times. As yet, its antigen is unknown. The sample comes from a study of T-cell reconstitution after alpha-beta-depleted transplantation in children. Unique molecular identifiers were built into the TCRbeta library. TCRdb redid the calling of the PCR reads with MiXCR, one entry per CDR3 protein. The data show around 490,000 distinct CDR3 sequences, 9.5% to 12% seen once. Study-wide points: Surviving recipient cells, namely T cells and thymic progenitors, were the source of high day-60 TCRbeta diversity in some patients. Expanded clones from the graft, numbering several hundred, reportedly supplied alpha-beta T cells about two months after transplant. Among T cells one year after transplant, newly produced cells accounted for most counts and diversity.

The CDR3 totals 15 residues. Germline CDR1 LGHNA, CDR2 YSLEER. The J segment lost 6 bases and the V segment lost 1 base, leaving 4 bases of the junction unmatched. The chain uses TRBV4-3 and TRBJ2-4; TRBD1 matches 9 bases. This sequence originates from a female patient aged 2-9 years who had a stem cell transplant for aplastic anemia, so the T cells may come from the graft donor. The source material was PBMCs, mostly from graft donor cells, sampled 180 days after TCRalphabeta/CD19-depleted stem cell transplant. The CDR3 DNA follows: TGCGCCAGCAGCCAAGGGGGGACAGGGAGAAACATTCAGTACTTC. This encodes CASSQGGTGRNIQYF.